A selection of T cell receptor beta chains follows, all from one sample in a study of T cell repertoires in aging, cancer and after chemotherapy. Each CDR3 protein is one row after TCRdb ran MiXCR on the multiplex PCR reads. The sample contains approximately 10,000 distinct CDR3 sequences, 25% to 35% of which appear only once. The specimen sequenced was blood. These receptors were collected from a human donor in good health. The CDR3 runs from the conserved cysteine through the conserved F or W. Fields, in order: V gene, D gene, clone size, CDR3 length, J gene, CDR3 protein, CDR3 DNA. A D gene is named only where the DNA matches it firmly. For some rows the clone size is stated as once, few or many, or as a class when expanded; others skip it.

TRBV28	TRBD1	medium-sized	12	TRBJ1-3	CASSSGTVRGDF	TGTGCCAGCAGCAGCGGGACAGTCCGAGGTGATTTT
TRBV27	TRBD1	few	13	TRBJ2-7	CASSFGQAYEQYF	TGTGCCAGCAGTTTCGGACAGGCCTACGAGCAGTACTTC
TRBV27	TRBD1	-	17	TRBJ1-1	CASSPGQGSPQNTEAFF	TGTGCCAGCTCCCCGGGACAGGGATCGCCCCAGAACACTGAAGCTTTCTTT
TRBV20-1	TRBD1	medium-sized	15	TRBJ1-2	CSAVGAGTGSYGYTF	TGCAGTGCCGTCGGGGCAGGGACAGGGAGTTATGGCTACACCTTC
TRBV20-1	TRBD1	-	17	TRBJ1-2	CSARDPGTGDFNYGYTF	TGCAGTGCTAGAGATCCCGGGACAGGGGATTTTAACTATGGCTACACCTTC
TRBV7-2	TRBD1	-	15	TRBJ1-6	CASSETGGTYSPLHF	TGTGCCAGCAGCGAAACAGGGGGCACGTACTCACCCCTCCACTTT
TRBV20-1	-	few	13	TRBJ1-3	CSASRGGGNTIYF	TGCAGTGCTAGTCGGGGAGGTGGAAACACCATATATTTT
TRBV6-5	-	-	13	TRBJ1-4	CASRRQTNEKLFF	TGTGCCAGCAGAAGGCAGACTAATGAAAAACTGTTTTTT
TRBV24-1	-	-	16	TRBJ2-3	CATNETGRISGDTQYF	TGTGCCACCAATGAAACGGGCCGGATATCCGGAGATACGCAGTATTTT
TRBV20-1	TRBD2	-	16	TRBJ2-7	CIVPPAREGPFYEQYF	TGCATTGTTCCGCCCGCGAGGGAGGGACCCTTCTACGAGCAGTACTTC
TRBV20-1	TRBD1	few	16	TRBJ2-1	CSARPTGTEGKYEQFF	TGCAGTGCTAGACCTACCGGGACAGAGGGTAAATATGAGCAGTTCTTC
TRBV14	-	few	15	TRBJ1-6	CASSHTSGPNSPLHF	TGTGCCAGCAGCCACACGAGCGGGCCGAATTCACCCCTCCACTTT
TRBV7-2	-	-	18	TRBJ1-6	CASSFILSLGEGVGPLHF	TGTGCCAGCAGCTTTATCCTCTCGTTGGGGGAGGGGGTTGGCCCCCTCCACTTT
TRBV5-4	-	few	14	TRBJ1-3	CASSLDRAGNTIYF	TGTGCCAGCAGCTTGGACAGGGCTGGAAACACCATATATTTT
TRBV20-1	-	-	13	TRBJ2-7	CSTHIGAFYEQYF	TGCAGTACCCATATCGGGGCCTTCTACGAGCAGTACTTC
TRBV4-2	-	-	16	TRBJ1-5	CASSQGGHGQNQPQHF	TGTGCCAGCAGCCAAGGGGGACACGGACAGAATCAGCCCCAGCATTTT
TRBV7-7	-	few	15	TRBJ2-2	CASSLRTDGTGELFF	TGTGCTAGCAGCCTGCGGACAGACGGAACCGGGGAGCTGTTTTTT
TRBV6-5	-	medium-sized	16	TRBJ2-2	CASARAGLMDTGELFF	TGTGCCAGCGCTCGGGCAGGGCTTATGGACACCGGGGAGCTGTTTTTT
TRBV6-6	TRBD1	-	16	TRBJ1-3	CASSPRQGEDGNTIYF	TGTGCCAGCAGTCCACGACAGGGAGAGGATGGAAACACCATATATTTT
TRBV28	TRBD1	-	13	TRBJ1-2	CASSFRGGDGYTF	TGTGCCAGCAGTTTTAGAGGGGGCGATGGCTACACCTTC
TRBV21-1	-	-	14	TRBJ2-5	CASSNGPYQETQYF	TGTGCCAGCAGCAATGGGCCGTACCAAGAGACCCAGTACTTC
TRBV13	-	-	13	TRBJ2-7	CASSSVNGLEQYF	TGTGCCAGCAGCTCTGTAAACGGGCTCGAGCAGTACTTC
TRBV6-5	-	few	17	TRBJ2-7	CASSYSGGGSSSYEQYF	TGTGCCAGCAGTTACTCTGGGGGGGGCTCAAGCTCCTACGAGCAGTACTTC
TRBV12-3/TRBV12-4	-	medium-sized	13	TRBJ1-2	CASSASAGYGYTF	TGTGCCAGCAGTGCTAGCGCCGGGTATGGCTACACCTTC
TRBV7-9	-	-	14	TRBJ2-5	CASSLDGPKETQYF	TGTGCCAGCAGCTTAGATGGGCCAAAAGAGACCCAGTACTTC
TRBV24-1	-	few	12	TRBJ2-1	CATSDPINEQFF	TGTGCCACCAGTGACCCAATTAATGAGCAGTTCTTC
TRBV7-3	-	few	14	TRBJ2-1	CASSYTLDRNEQFF	TGTGCCAGCAGCTATACCTTGGACCGCAATGAGCAGTTCTTC
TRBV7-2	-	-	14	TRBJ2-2	CASSLTRGTGELFF	TGTGCCAGCAGCCTCACCAGAGGCACCGGGGAGCTGTTTTTT
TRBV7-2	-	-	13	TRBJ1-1	CASRAGLNTEAFF	TGTGCCAGCAGGGCAGGATTGAACACTGAAGCTTTCTTT
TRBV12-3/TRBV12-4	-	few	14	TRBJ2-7	CASRRGSSTYEQYF	TGTGCCTCCAGGCGCGGTTCCAGTACCTACGAGCAGTACTTC
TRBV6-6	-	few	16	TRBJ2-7	CASSTQTGRGSYEQYF	TGTGCCAGCAGTACCCAAACAGGGAGGGGCTCCTACGAGCAGTACTTC
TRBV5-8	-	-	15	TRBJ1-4	CASREGRTLNEKLFF	TGTGCCAGCAGGGAGGGACGGACCTTAAATGAAAAACTGTTTTTT
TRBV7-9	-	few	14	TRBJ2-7	CASSLQGYSYEQYF	TGTGCCAGCAGCCTCCAGGGATATAGTTACGAGCAGTACTTC
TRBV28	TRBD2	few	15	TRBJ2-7	CASSTPASGSTEQYF	TGTGCCAGCAGTACCCCTGCTAGCGGGAGTACCGAGCAGTACTTC
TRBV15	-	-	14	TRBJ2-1	CATSSQATYNEQFF	TGTGCCACCAGCTCCCAGGCCACCTACAATGAGCAGTTCTTC
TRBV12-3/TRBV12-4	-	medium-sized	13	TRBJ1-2	CASSFKENYGYTF	TGTGCCAGCAGTTTCAAGGAAAACTATGGCTACACCTTC
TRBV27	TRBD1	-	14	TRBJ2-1	CASSSGTVYNEQFF	TGTGCCAGCAGTTCCGGGACAGTATACAATGAGCAGTTCTTC
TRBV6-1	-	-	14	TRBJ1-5	CASSRSVDPQPQHF	TGTGCCAGCTCCCGGTCTGTCGACCCACAGCCCCAGCATTTT
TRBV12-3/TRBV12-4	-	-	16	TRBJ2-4	CASSLGRKLAKNIQYF	TGTGCCAGCAGTTTAGGGCGAAAACTAGCCAAAAACATTCAGTACTTC
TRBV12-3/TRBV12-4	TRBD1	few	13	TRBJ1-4	CASSLRGREKLFF	TGTGCCAGCAGTTTAAGGGGGCGGGAAAAACTGTTTTTT
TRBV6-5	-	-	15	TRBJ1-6	CASSAFRGENSPLHF	TGTGCCAGCAGTGCATTCAGGGGAGAGAATTCACCCCTCCACTTT
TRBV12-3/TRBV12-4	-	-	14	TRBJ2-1	CASSLPILLNEQFF	TGTGCCAGCAGTCTACCCATACTACTCAATGAGCAGTTCTTC
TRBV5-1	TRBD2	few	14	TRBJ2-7	CASSLGGSVNEQYF	TGCGCCAGCAGCTTGGGCGGGAGTGTCAACGAGCAGTACTTC
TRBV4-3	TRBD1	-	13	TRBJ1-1	CASSRPGQIEAFF	TGCGCCAGCAGCCGACCGGGACAGATTGAAGCTTTCTTT
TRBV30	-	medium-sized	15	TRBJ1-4	CAWSVGGPAGEKLFF	TGTGCCTGGAGTGTGGGGGGCCCAGCAGGGGAAAAACTGTTTTTT
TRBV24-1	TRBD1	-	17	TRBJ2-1	CATSAPGAGGSVYEQFF	TGTGCCACCAGTGCCCCAGGGGCAGGGGGTAGTGTTTATGAGCAGTTCTTC
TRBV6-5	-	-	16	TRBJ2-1	CASSQGHVFIYNEQFF	TGTGCCAGCAGCCAAGGACACGTTTTTATATACAATGAGCAGTTCTTC
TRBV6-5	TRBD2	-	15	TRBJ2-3	CASSLLAGGTDTQYF	TGTGCCAGCAGTCTACTAGCGGGGGGCACAGATACGCAGTATTTT
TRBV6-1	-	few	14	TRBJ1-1	CASSPRPDQSEAFF	TGTGCCAGCAGTCCTAGACCTGATCAGTCCGAAGCTTTCTTT
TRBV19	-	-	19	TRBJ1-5	CASSIPWAGRASGNQPQHF	TGTGCCAGTAGTATTCCGTGGGCCGGGCGGGCCTCGGGCAATCAGCCCCAGCATTTT
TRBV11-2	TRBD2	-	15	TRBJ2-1	CASSLLAGVYNEQFF	TGTGCCAGCAGCTTATTAGCGGGAGTGTACAATGAGCAGTTCTTC
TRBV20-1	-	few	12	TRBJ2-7	CSALPSSYEQYF	TGCAGTGCTCTCCCGAGCTCCTACGAGCAGTACTTC
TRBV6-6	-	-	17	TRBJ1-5	CASDPLRSGYSNQPQHF	TGTGCCAGCGACCCGCTTCGGTCGGGGTATAGCAATCAGCCCCAGCATTTT
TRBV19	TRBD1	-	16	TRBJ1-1	CASSIRQGQRSTEAFF	TGTGCCAGTAGTATCCGACAGGGACAGCGGTCTACTGAAGCTTTCTTT
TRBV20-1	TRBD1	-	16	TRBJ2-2	CSARDVVKTGPGELFF	TGCAGTGCTAGAGACGTTGTTAAGACAGGGCCGGGGGAGCTGTTTTTT
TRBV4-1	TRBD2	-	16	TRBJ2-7	CASSRETSGSSYEQYF	TGCGCCAGCAGCCGAGAGACTAGCGGGAGCTCCTACGAGCAGTACTTC
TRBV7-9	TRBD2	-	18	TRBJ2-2	CASSLGVALAGNTGELFF	TGTGCCAGCAGCTTAGGGGTCGCGTTAGCGGGGAACACCGGGGAGCTGTTTTTT
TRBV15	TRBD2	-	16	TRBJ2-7	CATSRAGTSGFYEQYF	TGTGCCACCAGCAGGGCCGGGACTAGCGGATTCTACGAGCAGTACTTC
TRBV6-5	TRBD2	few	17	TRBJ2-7	CASSQGSSGRIVYEQYF	TGTGCCAGCAGTCAGGGGTCAAGCGGGAGAATCGTATACGAGCAGTACTTC